The sequence of this TCR beta chain was determined in a study of blood T cell repertoires in COVID-19. Profiling relied on immunoSEQ multiplex PCR, and the TCRdb table lists in-frame clones only, not all of them. Here the sample spans approximately 100,000 clones, 75% to 85% being singletons. The germline V and J ends were trimmed by 2 bases and 3 bases, with 14 bases remaining between them. This CDR3 region has 15 residues. The germline V gene encodes CDR1 MGHRA and CDR2 YSYEKL. Sequences were obtained from peripheral blood. The sequence came from a woman older than 75 with active or convalescent COVID-19. This chain joins TRBV4-1 and TRBJ2-7, with D possibly matching TRBD2 (6 bases). The CDR3 DNA reads TGCGCCAGCAGCCAACATGTAGCGGAAAACTACGAGCAGTACTTC. Protein product: CASSQHVAENYEQYF.